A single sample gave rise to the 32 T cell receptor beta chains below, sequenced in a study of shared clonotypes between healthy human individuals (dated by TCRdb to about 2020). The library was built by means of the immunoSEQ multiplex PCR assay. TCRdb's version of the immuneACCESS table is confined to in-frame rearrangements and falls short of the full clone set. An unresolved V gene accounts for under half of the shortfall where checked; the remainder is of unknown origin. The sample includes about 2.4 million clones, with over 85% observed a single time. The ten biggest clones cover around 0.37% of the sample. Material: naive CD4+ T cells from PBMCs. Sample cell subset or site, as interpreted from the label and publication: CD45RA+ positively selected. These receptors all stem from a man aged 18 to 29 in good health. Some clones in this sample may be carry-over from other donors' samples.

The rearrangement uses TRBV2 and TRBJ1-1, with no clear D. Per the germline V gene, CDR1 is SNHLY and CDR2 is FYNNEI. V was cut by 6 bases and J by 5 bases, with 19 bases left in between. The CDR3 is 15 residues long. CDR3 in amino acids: CASSLLWGGGTEAFF. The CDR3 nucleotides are TGTGCCAGCAGCCTCCTTTGGGGAGGTGGGACTGAAGCTTTCTTT. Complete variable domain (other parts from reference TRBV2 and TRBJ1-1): EPEVTQTPSHQVTQMGQEVILRCVPISNHLYFYWYRQILGQKVEFLVSFYNNEISEKSEIFDDQFSVERPDGSNFTLKIRSTKLEDSAMYFCASSLLWGGGTEAFFGQGTRLTVV.

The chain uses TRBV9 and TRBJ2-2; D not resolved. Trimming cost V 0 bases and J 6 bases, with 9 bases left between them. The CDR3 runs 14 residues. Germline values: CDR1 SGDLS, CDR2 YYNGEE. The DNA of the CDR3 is TGTGCCAGCAGCGTAGATCATGCCGCCGGGGAGCTGTTTTTT. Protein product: CASSVDHAAGELFF.

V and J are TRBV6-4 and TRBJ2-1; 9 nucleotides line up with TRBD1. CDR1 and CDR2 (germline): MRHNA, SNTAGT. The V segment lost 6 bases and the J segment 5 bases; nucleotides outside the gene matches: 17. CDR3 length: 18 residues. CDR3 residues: CASSNTFARDRANNEQFF. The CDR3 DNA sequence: TGTGCCAGCAGCAACACCTTCGCCCGGGACAGGGCGAACAATGAGCAGTTCTTC.

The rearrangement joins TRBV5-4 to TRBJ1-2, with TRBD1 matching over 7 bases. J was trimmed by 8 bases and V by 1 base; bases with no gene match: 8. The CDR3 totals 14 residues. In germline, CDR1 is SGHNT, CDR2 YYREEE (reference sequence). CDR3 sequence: CASSLTGDFGGYTF. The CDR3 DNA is TGTGCCAGCAGCTTGACAGGGGATTTTGGAGGCTACACCTTC.

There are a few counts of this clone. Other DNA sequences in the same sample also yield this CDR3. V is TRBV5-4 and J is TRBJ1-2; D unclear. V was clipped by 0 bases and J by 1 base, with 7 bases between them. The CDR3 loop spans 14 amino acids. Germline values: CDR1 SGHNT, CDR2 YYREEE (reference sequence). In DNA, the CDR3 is TGTGCCAGCAGCTTGGGGACGGGTAACTATGGCTACACCTTC. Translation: CASSLGTGNYGYTF.

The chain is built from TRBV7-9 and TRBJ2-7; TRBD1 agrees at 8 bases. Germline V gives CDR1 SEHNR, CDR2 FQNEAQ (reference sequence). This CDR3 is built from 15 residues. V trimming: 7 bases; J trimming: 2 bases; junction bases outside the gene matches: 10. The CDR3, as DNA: TGTGCCAGCACCACCGGGACAGGAGGACCCTACGAGCAGTACTTC. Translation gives CASTTGTGGPYEQYF.

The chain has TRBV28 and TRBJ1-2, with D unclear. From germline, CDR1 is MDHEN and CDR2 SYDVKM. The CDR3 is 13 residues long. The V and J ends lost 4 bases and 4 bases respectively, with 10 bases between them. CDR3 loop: CASSSTDIYGYTF. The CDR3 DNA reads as TGTGCCAGCAGTTCTACAGACATCTATGGCTACACCTTC.

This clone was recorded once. The CDR3: CASSLATKVAGNEQFF. The CDR3 region has the DNA TGTGCCAGCAGTTTGGCTACTAAAGTGGCGGGCAATGAGCAGTTCTTC. The chain is built from TRBV28 and TRBJ2-1; the D gene is possibly TRBD2 (5 bases). CDR3 size: 16 residues. V lost 3 bases, J lost 6 bases, and 18 bases lay in between. Germline V lookup: CDR1 MDHEN, CDR2 SYDVKM.

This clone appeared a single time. CDR3 in DNA: TGTGCCTGGAGGGCTGGCGGGAAAAACATTCAGTACTTC. Translation: CAWRAGGKNIQYF. The chain is built from TRBV30 and TRBJ2-4; perhaps TRBD2 as D (5 bases). Between the trimmed V and J ends, which lost 3 bases and 4 bases, there was a span of 10 bases. Germline V lookup: CDR1 GTSNPN, CDR2 SVGIG (reference sequence). CDR3 length equals 13 residues.

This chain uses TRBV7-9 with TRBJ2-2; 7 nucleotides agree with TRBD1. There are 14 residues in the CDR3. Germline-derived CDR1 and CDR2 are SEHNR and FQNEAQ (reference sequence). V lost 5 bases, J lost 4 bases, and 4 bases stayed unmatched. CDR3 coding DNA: TGTGCCAGCAGCCCGACAGGGAGCACCGGGGAGCTGTTTTTT. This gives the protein CASSPTGSTGELFF.

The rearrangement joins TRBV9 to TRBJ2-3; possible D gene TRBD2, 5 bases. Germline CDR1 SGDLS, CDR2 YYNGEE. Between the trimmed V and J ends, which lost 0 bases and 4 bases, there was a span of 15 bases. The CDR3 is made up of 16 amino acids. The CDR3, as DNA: TGTGCCAGCAGCGTAGCAGGTGGGAGCCGGGCAGATACGCAGTATTTT. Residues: CASSVAGGSRADTQYF.

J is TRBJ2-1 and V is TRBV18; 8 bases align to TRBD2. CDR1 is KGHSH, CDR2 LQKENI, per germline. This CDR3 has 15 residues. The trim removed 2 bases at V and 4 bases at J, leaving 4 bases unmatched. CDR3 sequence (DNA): TGTGCCAGCTCACCAAGCATAGCGGGGTACAATGAGCAGTTCTTC. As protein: CASSPSIAGYNEQFF.

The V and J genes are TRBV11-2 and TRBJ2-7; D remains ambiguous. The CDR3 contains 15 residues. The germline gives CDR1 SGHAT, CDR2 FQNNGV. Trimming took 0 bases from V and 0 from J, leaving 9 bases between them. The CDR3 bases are TGTGCCAGCAGCTTAGATCTATACAGCTCCTACGAGCAGTACTTC. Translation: CASSLDLYSSYEQYF.

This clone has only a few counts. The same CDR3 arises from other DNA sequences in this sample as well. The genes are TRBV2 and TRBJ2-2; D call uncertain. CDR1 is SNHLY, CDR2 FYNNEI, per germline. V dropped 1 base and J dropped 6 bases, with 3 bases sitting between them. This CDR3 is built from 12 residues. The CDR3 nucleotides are TGTGCCAGCAGTGAAGGTCCCGGGGAGCTGTTTTTT. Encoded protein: CASSEGPGELFF.

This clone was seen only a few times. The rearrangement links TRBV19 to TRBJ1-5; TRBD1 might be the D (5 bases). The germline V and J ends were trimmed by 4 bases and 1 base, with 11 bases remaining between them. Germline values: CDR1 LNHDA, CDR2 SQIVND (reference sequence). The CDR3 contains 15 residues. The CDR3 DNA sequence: TGTGCCAGTAGTAGGGGCGGGCGCAGCAATCAGCCCCAGCATTTT. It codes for CASSRGGRSNQPQHF.

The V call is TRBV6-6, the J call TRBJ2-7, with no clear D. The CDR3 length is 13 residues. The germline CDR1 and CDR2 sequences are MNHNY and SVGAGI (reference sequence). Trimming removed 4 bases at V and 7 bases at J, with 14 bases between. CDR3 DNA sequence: TGTGCCAGCAGTTCTGGACCCGGAAGGGAGCAGTACTTC. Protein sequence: CASSSGPGREQYF.

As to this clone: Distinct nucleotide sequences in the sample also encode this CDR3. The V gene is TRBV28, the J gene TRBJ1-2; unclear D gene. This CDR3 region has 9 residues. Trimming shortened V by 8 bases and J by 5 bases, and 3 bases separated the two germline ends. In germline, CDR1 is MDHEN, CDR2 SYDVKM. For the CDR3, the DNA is TGTGCCAGCGGGTATGGCTACACCTTC. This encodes CASGYGYTF.

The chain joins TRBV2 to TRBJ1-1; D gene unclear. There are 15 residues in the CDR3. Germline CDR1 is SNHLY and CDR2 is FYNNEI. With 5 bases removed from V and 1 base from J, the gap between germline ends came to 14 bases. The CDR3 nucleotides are TGTGCCAGCAGTTCCGGAAGGTTTTCGAACACTGAAGCTTTCTTT. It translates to CASSSGRFSNTEAFF.

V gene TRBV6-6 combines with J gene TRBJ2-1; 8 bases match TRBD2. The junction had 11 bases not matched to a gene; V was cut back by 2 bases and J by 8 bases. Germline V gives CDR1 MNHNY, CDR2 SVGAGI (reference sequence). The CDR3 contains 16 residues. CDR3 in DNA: TGTGCCAGCAGTTACGAACCCGGACTAGCTGGCGATGAGCAGTTCTTC. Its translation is CASSYEPGLAGDEQFF.

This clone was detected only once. The CDR3 region is CASSGAFPGETQYF. The CDR3 nucleotides are TGTGCCAGCAGCGGCGCCTTTCCGGGAGAGACCCAGTACTTC. The genes are TRBV9 and TRBJ2-5; D remains ambiguous. The CDR3 covers 14 residues. The ends were cut back, 3 bases at V and 4 bases at J, with 13 bases in the middle. CDR1 and CDR2 (germline): SGDLS, YYNGEE.

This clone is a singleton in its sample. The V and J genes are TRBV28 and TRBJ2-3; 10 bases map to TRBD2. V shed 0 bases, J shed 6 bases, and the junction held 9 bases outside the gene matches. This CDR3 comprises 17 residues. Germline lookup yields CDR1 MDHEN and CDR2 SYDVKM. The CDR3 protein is CASSLWDGLAGVDTQYF. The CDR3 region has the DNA TGTGCCAGCAGTTTATGGGACGGGCTAGCGGGAGTGGATACGCAGTATTTT.

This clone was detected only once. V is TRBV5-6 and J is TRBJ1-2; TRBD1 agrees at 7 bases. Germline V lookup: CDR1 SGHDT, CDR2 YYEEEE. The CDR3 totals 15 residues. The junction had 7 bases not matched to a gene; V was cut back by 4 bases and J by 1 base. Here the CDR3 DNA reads TGTGCCAGCAGCCGTAAGGGGGCCTTTAACTATGGCTACACCTTC. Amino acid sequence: CASSRKGAFNYGYTF.

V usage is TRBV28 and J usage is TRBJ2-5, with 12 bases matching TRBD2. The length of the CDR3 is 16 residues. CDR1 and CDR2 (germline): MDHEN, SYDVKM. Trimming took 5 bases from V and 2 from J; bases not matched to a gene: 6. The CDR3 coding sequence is TGTGCCAGCAGTCTCTGGGGACTAGCGGGTCAAGAGACCCAGTACTTC. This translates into CASSLWGLAGQETQYF. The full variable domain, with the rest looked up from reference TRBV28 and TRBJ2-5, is DVKVTQSSRYLVKRTGEKVFLECVQDMDHENMFWYRQDPGLGLRLIYFSYDVKMKEKGDIPEGYSVSREKKERFSLILESASTNQTSMYLCASSLWGLAGQETQYFGPGTRLLVL.

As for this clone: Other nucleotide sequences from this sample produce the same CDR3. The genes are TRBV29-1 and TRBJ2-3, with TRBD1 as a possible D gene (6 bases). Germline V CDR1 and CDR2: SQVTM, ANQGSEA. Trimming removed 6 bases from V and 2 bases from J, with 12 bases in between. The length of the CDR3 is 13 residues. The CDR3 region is CSVAGALTDTQYF. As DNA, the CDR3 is TGCAGCGTCGCAGGGGCCCTCACAGATACGCAGTATTTT.

This CDR3 reads CASSRGSGYGNNEQFF. The DNA of the CDR3 is TGCGCCAGCAGCCGGGGTTCCGGGTACGGCAACAATGAGCAGTTCTTC. The chain has TRBV4-1 and TRBJ2-1; D is unclear. CDR3 length: 16 residues. Germline loops: CDR1 MGHRA, CDR2 YSYEKL. Trimming left V 4 bases short and J 5 bases short, with 18 bases between.

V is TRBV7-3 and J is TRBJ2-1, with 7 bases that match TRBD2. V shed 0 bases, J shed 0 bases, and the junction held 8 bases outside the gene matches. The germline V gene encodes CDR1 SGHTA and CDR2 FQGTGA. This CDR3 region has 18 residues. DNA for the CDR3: TGTGCCAGCAGCTTAACAGGAGCGGCGGGAGTCTCCTACAATGAGCAGTTCTTC. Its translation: CASSLTGAAGVSYNEQFF.

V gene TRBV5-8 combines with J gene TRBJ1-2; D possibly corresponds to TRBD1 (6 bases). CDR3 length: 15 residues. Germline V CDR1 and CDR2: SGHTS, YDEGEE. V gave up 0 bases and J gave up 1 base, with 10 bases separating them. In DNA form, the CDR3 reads TGTGCCAGCAGCTTGGTAGGGGACATTAACTATGGCTACACCTTC. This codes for CASSLVGDINYGYTF.

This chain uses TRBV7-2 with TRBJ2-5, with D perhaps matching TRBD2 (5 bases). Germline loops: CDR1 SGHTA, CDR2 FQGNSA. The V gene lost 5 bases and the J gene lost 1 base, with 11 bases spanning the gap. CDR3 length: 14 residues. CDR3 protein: CASSRPGSQETQYF. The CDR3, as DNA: TGTGCCAGCAGCCGCCCGGGGAGCCAAGAGACCCAGTACTTC.

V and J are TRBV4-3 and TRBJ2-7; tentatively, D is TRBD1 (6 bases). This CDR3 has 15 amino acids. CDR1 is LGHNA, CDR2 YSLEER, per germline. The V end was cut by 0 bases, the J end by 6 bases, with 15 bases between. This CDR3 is CASSQESRGSGEQYF. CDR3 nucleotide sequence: TGCGCCAGCAGCCAAGAGAGTAGGGGGAGCGGCGAGCAGTACTTC.

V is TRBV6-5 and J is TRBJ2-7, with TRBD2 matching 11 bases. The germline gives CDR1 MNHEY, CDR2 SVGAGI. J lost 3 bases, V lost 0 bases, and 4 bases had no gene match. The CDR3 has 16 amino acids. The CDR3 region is CASSYSGTSGYYEQYF. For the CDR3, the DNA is TGTGCCAGCAGTTACTCGGGGACTAGCGGTTACTACGAGCAGTACTTC.

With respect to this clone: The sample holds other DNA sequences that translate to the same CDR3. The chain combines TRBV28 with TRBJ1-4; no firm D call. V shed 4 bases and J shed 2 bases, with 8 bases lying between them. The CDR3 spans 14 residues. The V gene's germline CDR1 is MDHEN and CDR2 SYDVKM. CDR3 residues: CASSWGGTNEKLFF. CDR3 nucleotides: TGTGCCAGCAGTTGGGGAGGGACTAATGAAAAACTGTTTTTT.

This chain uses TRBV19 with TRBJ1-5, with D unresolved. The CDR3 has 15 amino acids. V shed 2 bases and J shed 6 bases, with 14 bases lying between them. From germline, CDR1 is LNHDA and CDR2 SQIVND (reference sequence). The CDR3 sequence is CASSIIPPGTQPQHF. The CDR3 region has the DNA TGTGCCAGTAGTATAATCCCCCCCGGCACTCAGCCCCAGCATTTT.